One and the same sample provided the 20 T cell receptor beta chains below, sequenced in a study of a mutant IDH1 vaccine in newly diagnosed glioma. For these TCRs, the target antigens are not known. TCRdb keeps only in-frame clones here, not all; method: immunoSEQ multiplex PCR. The sample consists of approximately 41,000 clones, 80% to 90% of them appearing once. The time point is: week 35, safety follow-up. Each vaccine dose was 300 ug of mutant IDH1 20-mer peptide, with topical imiquimod. The sample was PBMCs, taken from a glioma patient whose treatment included an IDH1 peptide vaccine. All receptors derive from a man in his forties or fifties with glioma.

V usage is TRBV27 and J usage is TRBJ1-1; the D is unclear. Trimming shortened V by 1 base and J by 5 bases, and 14 bases separated the two germline ends. Germline V gene lookup returns CDR1 MNHEY and CDR2 SMNVEV (reference sequence). CDR3 size: 15 residues. The CDR3 DNA reads TGTGCCAGCAGTTTATTCTCCCCAGGCAAAACTGAAGCTTTCTTT. It translates to CASSLFSPGKTEAFF.

This rearrangement joins TRBV7-6 to TRBJ2-5; 15 bases map to TRBD2. This CDR3 region has 14 residues. Germline loops: CDR1 SGHVS, CDR2 FNYEAQ. Losses at the gene ends were 8 bases for V and 11 bases for J; bases not matched to a gene: 9. The CDR3 nucleotides read TGTGCCAGCCGGACCCGGACTAGCGGGGGGGCACAGTACTTC. Its protein product is CASRTRTSGGAQYF. Filled out from reference TRBV7-6 and TRBJ2-5, the complete variable domain reads GAGVSQSPRYKVTKRGQDVALRCDPISGHVSLYWYRQALGQGPEFLTYFNYEAQQDKSGLPNDRFSAERPEGSISTLTIQRTEQRDSAMYRCASRTRTSGGAQYFGPGTRLLVL.

This chain links TRBV19 with TRBJ2-2; D remains ambiguous. Germline V gives CDR1 LNHDA, CDR2 SQIVND (reference sequence). Trimming removed 6 bases at V and 3 bases at J, with 11 bases between. The CDR3 consists of 14 residues. CDR3 protein: CASSTGSDTGELFF. The CDR3 nucleotides are TGTGCCAGTAGCACCGGGTCCGACACCGGGGAGCTGTTTTTT.

The gene calls are TRBV7-9 and TRBJ1-1, with 7 bases aligning to TRBD1. The J segment lost 10 bases and the V segment lost 5 bases, leaving 19 bases of the junction unmatched. CDR1 and CDR2 (germline): SEHNR, FQNEAQ (reference sequence). This CDR3 region has 16 residues. The CDR3 DNA follows: TGTGCCAGCAGCCCTTCGAGAGGACAGGCCGCCACGCCAGCTTTCTTT. The encoded protein is CASSPSRGQAATPAFF.

The J gene is TRBJ1-1, the V gene TRBV5-4, with D unresolved. The length of the CDR3 is 15 residues. From germline, CDR1 is SGHNT and CDR2 YYREEE (reference sequence). The germline V and J ends were trimmed by 1 base and 1 base, with 11 bases remaining between them. DNA for the CDR3: TGTGCCAGCAGCTTGAATCCAGACCCGAACACTGAAGCTTTCTTT. It yields the protein CASSLNPDPNTEAFF.

The rearrangement uses TRBV15 and TRBJ2-1; TRBD2 matches at 14 bases. Germline CDR1 LNHNV, CDR2 YYDKDF (reference sequence). The junction had 13 bases not matched to a gene; V was cut back by 3 bases and J by 9 bases. The CDR3 extends over 18 amino acids. CDR3 residues: CATSRGPTSGGASSEQFF. CDR3 sequence (DNA): TGTGCCACCAGCAGGGGACCGACTAGCGGGGGGGCCAGCAGTGAGCAGTTCTTC.

CDR3: CASSWNRDGEKLFF. The DNA of the CDR3 is TGTGCCAGCAGCTGGAACAGGGACGGCGAAAAACTGTTTTTT. The chain recombines TRBV5-4 with TRBJ1-4; D may be TRBD1 (6 bases). Germline loops: CDR1 SGHNT, CDR2 YYREEE (reference sequence). This CDR3 spans 14 amino acids. Trimming shortened V by 3 bases and J by 8 bases, and 14 bases separated the two germline ends.

The chain has TRBV15 and TRBJ2-3; 9 bases fit TRBD1. With V trimmed by 11 bases and J by 1 base, 4 bases remained unmatched. CDR3 size: 13 residues. Germline V gene data show CDR1 as LNHNV and CDR2 as YYDKDF (reference sequence). CDR3 in DNA: TGTGCCTCACAGGGGGCCGGCACAGATACGCAGTATTTT. Protein product: CASQGAGTDTQYF.

The V call is TRBV28, the J call TRBJ2-3; TRBD2 aligns across 7 bases. The germline CDR1 and CDR2 sequences are MDHEN and SYDVKM. J was trimmed by 8 bases and V by 8 bases; bases with no gene match: 10. The CDR3 sequence is 13 residues long. CDR3 sequence (DNA): TGTGCCAGCTACGGGGGAGGGAAGGGTACGCAGTATTTT. Protein product: CASYGGGKGTQYF.

The chain recombines TRBV19 with TRBJ1-2; maybe TRBD1 (6 bases). The ends were cut back, 4 bases at V and 7 bases at J, with 16 bases in the middle. Germline V lookup: CDR1 LNHDA, CDR2 SQIVND (reference sequence). CDR3 length equals 14 residues. In nucleotides, the CDR3 is TGTGCCAGTAGTACCAGGGACATGTATTCTGGCTACACCTTC. It yields the protein CASSTRDMYSGYTF.

The chain carries TRBV7-2 and TRBJ2-7; possible D gene TRBD1, 5 bases. The CDR3 length is 15 residues. CDR1 is SGHTA, CDR2 FQGNSA, per germline. The ends were cut back, 0 bases at V and 1 base at J, with 10 bases in the middle. The CDR3 region has the DNA TGTGCCAGCAGCTTAGCTACAGGTGCTTCCTACGAGCAGTACTTC. It specifies CASSLATGASYEQYF. Full variable domain (remainder filled in from reference TRBV7-2 and TRBJ2-7): GAGVSQSPSNKVTEKGKDVELRCDPISGHTALYWYRQSLGQGLEFLIYFQGNSAPDKSGLPSDRFSAERTGGSVSTLTIQRTQQEDSAVYLCASSLATGASYEQYFGPGTRLTVT.

The chain combines TRBV5-5 with TRBJ1-5; D is possibly TRBD1 (6 bases). Trimming cost V 4 bases and J 8 bases, with 19 bases left between them. The CDR3 covers 15 residues. CDR1 and CDR2 (germline): SGHKS, YYEKEE (reference sequence). The CDR3 DNA is TGTGCCAGCAGCCCGTTAGGAGGGGGGAGCGAGCCCCAGCATTTT. This encodes CASSPLGGGSEPQHF.

This chain's CDR3 is CASSSPWGTEQFF. The CDR3 nucleotides are TGTGCCAGCAGCTCCCCATGGGGGACTGAGCAGTTCTTC. This chain uses TRBV7-8 with TRBJ2-1; D might be TRBD1 or TRBD2, each matching 5 bases. The CDR3 contains 13 residues. V was trimmed by 4 bases and J by 9 bases, leaving 13 bases between them. CDR1 and CDR2 from the germline V gene are SGHVS and FQNEAQ.

The rearrangement links TRBV5-1 to TRBJ2-6; 8 bases are a match to TRBD1. Germline values: CDR1 SGHRS, CDR2 YFSETQ. V was clipped by 1 base and J by 2 bases; unmatched bases: 2. CDR3 length: 16 residues. The CDR3 loop reads CASSLPTGAGANVLTF. In DNA form, the CDR3 reads TGCGCCAGCAGCTTGCCGACAGGGGCTGGGGCCAACGTCCTGACTTTC.

This rearrangement joins TRBV7-2 to TRBJ2-3; tentatively, D is TRBD2 (5 bases). Germline values: CDR1 SGHTA, CDR2 FQGNSA. With 2 bases removed from V and 0 bases from J, the gap between germline ends came to 9 bases. The CDR3 is 15 amino acids. CDR3 nucleotide sequence: TGTGCCAGCAGCTTACAAAGCGGAAGCACAGATACGCAGTATTTT. Residues: CASSLQSGSTDTQYF.

The gene calls are TRBV7-2 and TRBJ1-2; the match to TRBD1 covers 11 bases. The CDR3 spans 16 residues. Trimming at V came to 2 bases and at J to 4 bases, leaving 6 bases not matched to a gene. The germline V gene encodes CDR1 SGHTA and CDR2 FQGNSA. This CDR3 is CASSLSPGQGGYGYTF. Here the CDR3 DNA reads TGTGCCAGCAGCTTATCCCCGGGACAGGGGGGCTATGGCTACACCTTC.

The rearrangement links TRBV10-1 to TRBJ1-1; tentatively, D is TRBD1 (5 bases). V lost 7 bases and J lost 7, with 13 bases in between. CDR3 length: 12 amino acids. CDR1 is WNHNN and CDR2 is SYGVQD in the germline V gene (reference sequence). The CDR3 DNA sequence: TGCGCCAGCAACATTGGAACAGGTGAAGCTTTCTTT. Translation: CASNIGTGEAFF.

There are a few counts of this clone. The V gene is TRBV28, the J gene TRBJ1-2; tentatively, D is TRBD1 (6 bases). This CDR3 is 15 amino acids long. Looked up from germline, CDR1 is MDHEN and CDR2 is SYDVKM. Trimming took 4 bases from V and 8 from J, leaving 20 bases between them. Here the CDR3 reads CASSSRRGGLGGYTF. In DNA form, the CDR3 reads TGTGCCAGCAGTTCCCGGCGGGGGGGGCTAGGCGGCTACACCTTC.

The table lists this clone with a count of one. The rearrangement joins TRBV7-6 to TRBJ2-2; TRBD2 aligns across 10 bases. Trimming removed 2 bases from V and 5 bases from J; junction bases left unmatched: 2. Germline V gene lookup returns CDR1 SGHVS and CDR2 FNYEAQ. This CDR3 comprises 15 residues. The CDR3 DNA sequence: TGTGCCAGCAGCTTACTAGCGGGAGCGACCGGGGAGCTGTTTTTT. It codes for CASSLLAGATGELFF. The full variable domain, completed using reference TRBV7-6 and TRBJ2-2, is GAGVSQSPRYKVTKRGQDVALRCDPISGHVSLYWYRQALGQGPEFLTYFNYEAQQDKSGLPNDRFSAERPEGSISTLTIQRTEQRDSAMYRCASSLLAGATGELFFGEGSRLTVL.

The gene calls are TRBV11-2 and TRBJ1-2; the D is unclear. Germline CDR1 SGHAT, CDR2 FQNNGV. This CDR3 spans 13 amino acids. With 1 base removed from V and 7 bases from J, the gap between germline ends came to 10 bases. The CDR3 sequence: CASSLVAGFGYTF. As DNA, the CDR3 is TGTGCCAGCAGCTTAGTTGCGGGTTTTGGCTACACCTTC.